This entry lists 5 T cell receptor beta chains sequenced from one sample in a study of blood T cell repertoires in COVID-19. Libraries were prepared by immunoSEQ multiplex PCR; TCRdb keeps only in-frame clonotypes and omits some of them. The sample lists about 45,000 clones; approximately 85% were seen once. The material sequenced was peripheral blood. Every receptor here comes from a woman older than 75 with acute or convalescent COVID-19.

CDR3 residues: CASSLGPGGTSGSYEQYF. The CDR3 bases are TGTGCCAGCAGCTTAGGCCCGGGCGGGACTAGCGGATCCTACGAGCAGTACTTC. The chain recombines TRBV7-6 with TRBJ2-7; 11 bases are shared with TRBD2. V dropped 1 base and J dropped 1; count of bases not matched to a gene: 9. This CDR3 contains 18 residues. Germline V gives CDR1 SGHVS, CDR2 FNYEAQ.

The CDR3 region is CASSRKGGSYGYTF. In DNA form, the CDR3 reads TGTGCCAGCAGTCGAAAGGGGGGGTCCTATGGCTACACCTTC. This chain connects TRBV6-5 to TRBJ1-2, with D perhaps TRBD1 (6 bases). Looked up from germline, CDR1 is MNHEY and CDR2 is SVGAGI. This CDR3 has 14 residues. The V end lost 5 bases, the J end lost 4 bases, and 14 bases lay between the germline ends.

This clone was observed a few times. The chain recombines TRBV30 with TRBJ2-3; D call uncertain. V lost 5 bases and J 5 bases, leaving 5 bases between the germline ends. CDR1 is GTSNPN, CDR2 SVGIG, per germline (reference sequence). The CDR3 length is 10 residues. This chain's CDR3 is CAWHLDTQYF. The CDR3 nucleotides read TGTGCCTGGCACTTAGATACGCAGTATTTT.

This chain uses TRBV9 with TRBJ2-2, with unresolved D. V dropped 2 bases and J dropped 7 bases, with 9 bases sitting between them. Germline-derived CDR1 and CDR2 are SGDLS and YYNGEE. This CDR3 has 13 residues. The CDR3 region has the DNA TGTGCCAGCAGCGTCTGGGCCGGCGGGGAGCTGTTTTTT. Its protein product is CASSVWAGGELFF.

This clone was seen a few times. This chain joins TRBV2 and TRBJ1-6, with 9 positions matching TRBD1. V was clipped by 3 bases and J by 7 bases; unmatched bases: 1. Germline lookup yields CDR1 SNHLY and CDR2 FYNNEI. This CDR3 has 14 amino acids. CDR3 sequence reads: CASSEGQGNSPLHF. DNA for the CDR3: TGTGCCAGCAGTGAGGGACAGGGAAATTCACCCCTCCACTTT. The full variable domain, its missing parts supplied by reference TRBV2 and TRBJ1-6, is EPEVTQTPSHQVTQMGQEVILRCVPISNHLYFYWYRQILGQKVEFLVSFYNNEISEKSEIFDDQFSVERPDGSNFTLKIRSTKLEDSAMYFCASSEGQGNSPLHFGNGTRLTVT.